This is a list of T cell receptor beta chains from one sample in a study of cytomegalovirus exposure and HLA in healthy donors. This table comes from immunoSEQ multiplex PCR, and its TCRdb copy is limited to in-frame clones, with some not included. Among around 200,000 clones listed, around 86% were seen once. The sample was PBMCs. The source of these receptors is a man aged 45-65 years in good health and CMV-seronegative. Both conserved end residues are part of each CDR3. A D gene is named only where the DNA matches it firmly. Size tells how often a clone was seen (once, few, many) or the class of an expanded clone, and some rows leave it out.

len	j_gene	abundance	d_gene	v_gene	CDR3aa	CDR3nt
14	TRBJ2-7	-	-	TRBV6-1	CASSEGPGALGQYF	TGTGCCAGCAGTGAAGGACCAGGGGCCCTAGGGCAGTACTTC
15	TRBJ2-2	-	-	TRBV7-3	CASSPQGPGTGELFF	TGTGCCAGCAGCCCCCAGGGGCCCGGCACCGGGGAGCTGTTTTTT
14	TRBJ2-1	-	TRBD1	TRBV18	CASSQRTGENEQFF	TGTGCCAGCTCACAACGGACAGGGGAGAATGAGCAGTTCTTC
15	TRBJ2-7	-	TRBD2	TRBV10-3	CAISEISGSSYEQYF	TGTGCCATCAGTGAGATTAGCGGGAGTTCCTACGAGCAGTACTTC
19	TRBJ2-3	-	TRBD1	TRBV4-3	CASSQDVNFWDRRPDTQYF	TGCGCCAGCAGCCAAGATGTGAACTTTTGGGACAGGAGACCAGATACGCAGTATTTT
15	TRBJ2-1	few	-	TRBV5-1	CASSRADRSYNEQFF	TGCGCCAGCAGCCGGGCGGACAGATCCTACAATGAGCAGTTCTTC
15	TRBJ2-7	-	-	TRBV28	CASSRPGQGNYEQYF	TGTGCCAGCAGTCGGCCAGGGCAGGGCAACTACGAGCAGTACTTC
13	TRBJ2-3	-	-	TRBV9	CASSVVGLDTQYF	TGTGCCAGCAGCGTAGTGGGGCTGGATACGCAGTATTTT
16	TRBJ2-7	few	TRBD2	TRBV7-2	CASSRGWTSGSYEQYF	TGTGCCAGCAGCCGCGGGTGGACTAGCGGCTCCTACGAGCAGTACTTC
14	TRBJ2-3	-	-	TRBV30	CAWTKDGGTDTQYF	TGTGCCTGGACCAAAGACGGGGGCACAGATACGCAGTATTTT
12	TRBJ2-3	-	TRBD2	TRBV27	CASRREANTQYF	TGTGCCAGCAGGCGGGAGGCCAATACGCAGTATTTT
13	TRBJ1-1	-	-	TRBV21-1	CASGIRGISEAFF	TGTGCCAGCGGAATCAGGGGGATAAGTGAAGCTTTCTTT
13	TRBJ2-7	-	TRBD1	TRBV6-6	CATGRDRGYEQYF	TGTGCCACGGGCCGGGACAGGGGTTACGAGCAGTACTTC
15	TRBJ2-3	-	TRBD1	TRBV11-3	CASSAPGQGTDTQYF	TGTGCCAGCAGCGCACCGGGACAGGGGACCGATACGCAGTATTTT
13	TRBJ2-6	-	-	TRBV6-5	CASRGQGANVLTF	TGCGCCAGCAGAGGACAGGGGGCCAACGTCCTGACTTTC
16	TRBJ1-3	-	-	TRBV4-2	CASSQTTGSSGNTIYF	TGTGCCAGCAGCCAAACTACAGGGAGCTCTGGAAACACCATATATTTT
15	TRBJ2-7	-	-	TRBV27	CASSLRPDRPYEQYF	TGTGCCAGCAGTTTAAGACCTGACAGACCCTACGAGCAGTACTTC
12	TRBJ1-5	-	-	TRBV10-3	CASRDNNQPQHF	TGTGCCAGCCGGGACAACAATCAGCCCCAGCATTTT
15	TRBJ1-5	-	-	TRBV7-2	CASSLAGAINQPQHF	TGTGCCAGCAGCTTGGCGGGCGCCATCAATCAGCCCCAGCATTTT
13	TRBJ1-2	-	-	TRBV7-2	CASSLERDYGYTF	TGTGCCAGCAGCTTAGAACGGGACTATGGCTACACCTTC
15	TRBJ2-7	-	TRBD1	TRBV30	CAWSPSTGVSHEQYF	TGTGCCTGGAGTCCTTCGACAGGGGTATCGCACGAGCAGTACTTC
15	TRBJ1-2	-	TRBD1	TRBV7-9	CASSRQGIGNYGYTF	TGTGCCAGCAGCCGACAGGGGATAGGTAACTATGGCTACACCTTC
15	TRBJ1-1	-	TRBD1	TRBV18	CASSPPDRVNTEAFF	TGTGCCAGCTCACCTCCGGACAGGGTGAACACTGAAGCTTTCTTT
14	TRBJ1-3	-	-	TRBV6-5	CASREGHSGNTIYF	TGTGCCAGCAGAGAGGGACACTCTGGAAACACCATATATTTT
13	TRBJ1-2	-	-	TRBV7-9	CASSLSGGSGYTF	TGTGCCAGCTCCCTGTCGGGGGGAAGCGGCTACACCTTC
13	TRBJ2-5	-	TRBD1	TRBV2	CASGRDRGETQYF	TGTGCCAGCGGAAGGGACAGGGGAGAGACCCAGTACTTC
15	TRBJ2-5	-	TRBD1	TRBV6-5	CASSFGSRGQETQYF	TGTGCCAGCAGTTTCGGAAGCAGGGGGCAAGAGACCCAGTACTTC
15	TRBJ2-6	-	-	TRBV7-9	CASSLGSSGANVLTF	TGTGCCAGCAGCCTAGGGAGCTCTGGGGCCAACGTCCTGACTTTC
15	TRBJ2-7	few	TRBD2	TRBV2	CASSEKIAGLYEQYF	TGTGCCAGCAGTGAAAAAATAGCGGGCCTCTACGAGCAGTACTTC
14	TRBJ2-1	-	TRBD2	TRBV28	CATHPAGAGSEQFF	TGTGCCACCCACCCAGCGGGAGCGGGAAGTGAGCAGTTCTTC
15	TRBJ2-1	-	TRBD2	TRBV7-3	CASSLMGGRDNEQFF	TGTGCCAGCAGCTTAATGGGCGGGAGGGACAATGAGCAGTTCTTC
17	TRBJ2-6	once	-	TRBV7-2	CASSLALSSSGANVLTF	TGTGCCAGCAGCTTAGCGCTAAGTAGCTCTGGGGCCAACGTCCTGACTTTC
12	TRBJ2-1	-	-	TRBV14	CASSPQRNEQFF	TGTGCCAGCAGCCCTCAGCGCAATGAGCAGTTCTTC
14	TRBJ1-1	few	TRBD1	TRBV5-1	CASSTYRGHPEAFF	TGCGCCAGCAGCACCTACAGGGGGCACCCTGAAGCTTTCTTT
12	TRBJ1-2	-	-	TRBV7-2	CASSLTQGGYTF	TGTGCCAGCAGCCTGACCCAGGGGGGCTACACCTTC
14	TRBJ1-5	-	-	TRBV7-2	CASSEGQFNQPQHF	TGTGCCAGCAGCGAAGGACAGTTCAATCAGCCCCAGCATTTT
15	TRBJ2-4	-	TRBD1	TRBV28	CASGPEGAAKNIQYF	TGTGCCAGCGGCCCCGAGGGGGCTGCCAAAAACATTCAGTACTTC
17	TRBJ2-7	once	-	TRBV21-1	CASSKDGEGREAYEQYF	TGTGCCAGCAGCAAAGACGGGGAAGGGCGGGAGGCCTACGAGCAGTACTTC
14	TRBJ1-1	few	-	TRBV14	CASSRKGHPTEAFF	TGTGCCAGCAGTCGAAAGGGACACCCCACTGAAGCTTTCTTT
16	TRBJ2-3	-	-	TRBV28	CASSPPRGGSTDTQYF	TGTGCCAGCAGTCCCCCCAGGGGCGGTAGCACAGATACGCAGTATTTT
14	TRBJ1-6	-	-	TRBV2	CASSLGGLNSPLHF	TGTGCCAGCTCTTTGGGGGGGCTGAATTCACCCCTCCACTTT
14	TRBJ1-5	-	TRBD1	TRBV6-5	CASSSGQGFQPQHF	TGTGCCAGCAGTTCCGGACAGGGCTTTCAGCCCCAGCATTTT
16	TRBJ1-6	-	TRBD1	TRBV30	CASRTGGSSYNSPLHF	TGTGCCTCTCGGACAGGGGGGAGCTCCTATAATTCACCCCTCCACTTT
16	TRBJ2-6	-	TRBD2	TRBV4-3	CASSLGGGPGANVLTF	TGCGCCAGCAGCCTGGGCGGGGGGCCTGGGGCCAACGTCCTGACTTTC
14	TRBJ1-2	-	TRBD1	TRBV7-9	CSSSPGQGGYGYTF	TGTTCCAGCAGCCCGGGACAGGGGGGCTATGGCTACACCTTC
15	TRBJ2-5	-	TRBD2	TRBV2	CASIPPSGGTETQYF	TGTGCCAGCATCCCCCCGAGCGGGGGGACAGAGACCCAGTACTTC
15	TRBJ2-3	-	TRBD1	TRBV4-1	CASSLGQGGPDTQYF	TGCGCCAGCAGCTTGGGACAGGGGGGGCCAGATACGCAGTATTTT
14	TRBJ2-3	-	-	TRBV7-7	CASSLATDSDTQYF	TGTGCTAGCAGCTTAGCGACGGACTCAGATACGCAGTATTTT